Below, 9 T cell receptor beta chains from the same sample are listed, as sequenced in a study of regulatory T cells in long-lasting Graves disease (dated by TCRdb to about 2021). The receptor library was made with multiplex PCR. The sample was run on an Illumina HiSeq 4000. iRepertoire HTBI primers and Arm-PCR amplification of CDR3 regions were used to construct TCR beta libraries. Using fastp trimming at Q25 and MiXCR clonotype assembly, TCRdb reanalyzed the public sequencing data and kept in-frame beta chains. When rows share a CDR3 protein, they turn into one entry using the most common DNA and genes. The sample table records a few hundred thousand distinct CDR3 sequences; 20% of these occur just once. Approximately 15% of the sample belongs to the ten largest clones. Explained via the paper, the time point label denotes: newly diagnosed GD, antithyroid drugs for less than 3 months. For both TCR sequencing and RNA sequencing, RNA was extracted from PBMCs using TRIzol.

This specimen consisted of peripheral blood mononuclear cells (PBMCs), obtained at new diagnosis, from a patient treated with antithyroid drugs. These receptor sequences come from a female donor with Graves disease.

Points on this clonotype: At one of its ends the junction is not consistent with the germline gene, which may arise from a read error. V usage is TRBV6-1 and J usage is TRBJ1-1, with D possibly matching TRBD1 (5 bases). The CDR3 is 13 amino acids. CDR1 MNHNS and CDR2 SASEGT come from the germline V gene. CDR3 loop: CTSSRTLNTEAFF. The CDR3 DNA sequence: TGTACCAGCAGTCGGACATTGAACACTGAAGCTTTCTTT.

This chain links TRBV7-2 with TRBJ1-5; D unclear. The V and J ends lost 0 bases and 1 base respectively, with 10 bases between them. The germline V gene encodes CDR1 SGHTA and CDR2 FQGNSA. The CDR3 is 16 amino acids. The CDR3, as DNA: TGTGCCAGCAGCTTAGCAGCAGCCGGCAGCAATCAGCCCCAGCATTTT. This encodes CASSLAAAGSNQPQHF.

This clonotype was recorded at least ten times. The chain employs TRBV5-1 and TRBJ2-7; TRBD2 matches 9 bases. The V segment lost 4 bases and the J segment 6 bases; nucleotides outside the gene matches: 11. Germline lookup yields CDR1 SGHRS and CDR2 YFSETQ. The CDR3 covers 15 residues. The CDR3 here is CASSQAGGLPSEQYF. DNA of the CDR3: TGCGCCAGCAGCCAAGCGGGAGGCCTTCCCTCCGAGCAGTACTTC.

At least ten counts were recorded for this clonotype. The chain links TRBV20-1 to TRBJ2-3, with a weak D call TRBD2 (6 bases). The CDR3 is 15 residues long. CDR1 is DFQATT and CDR2 is SNEGSKA in the germline V gene (reference sequence). The germline V and J ends were trimmed by 6 bases and 1 base, with 17 bases remaining between them. The CDR3 is CSADPGSRRTDTQYF. The CDR3 DNA is TGCAGTGCCGACCCCGGGAGCCGACGCACAGATACGCAGTATTTT.

In its sample, this clonotype was seen many times. CDR3 in DNA: TGTGCCAGCAGTAAGAAACGGAGGGCAGATACGCAGTATTTT. Translating it yields CASSKKRRADTQYF. The chain recombines TRBV6-1 with TRBJ2-3, with D perhaps matching TRBD2 (6 bases). The ends were cut back, 5 bases at V and 4 bases at J, with 13 bases in the middle. In germline, CDR1 is MNHNS, CDR2 SASEGT. This CDR3 is 14 amino acids long.

The gene calls are TRBV7-9 and TRBJ2-3, with D maybe TRBD1 (5 bases). The V end was cut by 1 base, the J end by 2 bases, with 7 bases between. The germline CDR1 and CDR2 sequences are SEHNR and FQNEAQ (reference sequence). The CDR3 contains 14 residues. The CDR3 here is CASSLVGDTDTQYF. The CDR3 region has the DNA TGTGCCAGCAGCTTAGTAGGGGACACAGATACGCAGTATTTT.

This rearrangement joins TRBV14 to TRBJ2-5; D tentatively reads TRBD1 or TRBD2 (5 bases each). V was shortened by 2 bases and J by 2 bases, with 15 bases between the two germline ends. Germline loops: CDR1 SGHDN, CDR2 FVKESK. The CDR3 totals 16 residues. The CDR3 DNA follows: TGTGCCAGCAGCCAAAGAGACGGGACGCAACAAGAGACCCAGTACTTC. This sequence encodes CASSQRDGTQQETQYF.

CDR3 region: CASSSEWDGLAGGYEQYF. The DNA for the CDR3 is TGTGCCAGCAGCTCAGAGTGGGACGGACTAGCGGGGGGATACGAGCAGTACTTC. The J gene is TRBJ2-7, the V gene TRBV7-9, with 14 positions matching TRBD2. CDR1 is SEHNR, CDR2 FQNEAQ, per germline (reference sequence). The CDR3 contains 18 residues. J lost 4 bases, V lost 4 bases, and 12 bases had no gene match.

This clonotype was seen many times. J is TRBJ2-1 and V is TRBV24-1, with 7 nucleotides matching TRBD2. Germline loops: CDR1 KGHDR, CDR2 SFDVKD. The trim removed 2 bases at V and 5 bases at J, leaving 5 bases unmatched. CDR3 length equals 15 residues. CDR3 amino acids: CATSDSSGTDNEQFF. The CDR3 DNA reads TGTGCCACCAGTGATTCTAGCGGAACCGACAATGAGCAGTTCTTC.